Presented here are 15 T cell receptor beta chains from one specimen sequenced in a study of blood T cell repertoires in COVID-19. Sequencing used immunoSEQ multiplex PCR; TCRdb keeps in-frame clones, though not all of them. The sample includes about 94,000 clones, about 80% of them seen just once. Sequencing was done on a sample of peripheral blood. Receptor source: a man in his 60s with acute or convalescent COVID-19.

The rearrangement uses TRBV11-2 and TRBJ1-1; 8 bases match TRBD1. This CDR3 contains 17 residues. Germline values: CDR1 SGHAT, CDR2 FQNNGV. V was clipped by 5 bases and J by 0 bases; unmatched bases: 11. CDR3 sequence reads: CASSVRDRTPMNTEAFF. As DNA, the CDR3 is TGTGCCAGCAGCGTCCGGGACAGGACTCCTATGAACACTGAAGCTTTCTTT.

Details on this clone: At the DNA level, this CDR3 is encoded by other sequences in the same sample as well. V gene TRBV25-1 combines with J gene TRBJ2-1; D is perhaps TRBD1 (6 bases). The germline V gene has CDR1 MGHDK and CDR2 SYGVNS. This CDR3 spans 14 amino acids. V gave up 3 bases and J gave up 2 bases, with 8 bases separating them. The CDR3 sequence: CASSDRGPYNEQFF. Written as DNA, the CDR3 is TGTGCCAGCAGTGACAGGGGACCCTACAATGAGCAGTTCTTC.

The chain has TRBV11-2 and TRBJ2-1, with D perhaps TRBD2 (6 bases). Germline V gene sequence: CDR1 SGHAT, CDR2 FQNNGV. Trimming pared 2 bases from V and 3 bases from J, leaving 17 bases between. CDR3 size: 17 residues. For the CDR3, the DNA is TGTGCCAGCAGCTTAACGGGGGAGACGAAAGTCTACAATGAGCAGTTCTTC. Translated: CASSLTGETKVYNEQFF.

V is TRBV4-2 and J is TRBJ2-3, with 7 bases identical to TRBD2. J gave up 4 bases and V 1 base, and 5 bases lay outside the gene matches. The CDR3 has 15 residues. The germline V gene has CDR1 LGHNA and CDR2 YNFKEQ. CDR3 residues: CASSQVTGGADTQYF. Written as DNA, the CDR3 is TGTGCCAGCAGCCAAGTAACGGGGGGTGCAGATACGCAGTATTTT.

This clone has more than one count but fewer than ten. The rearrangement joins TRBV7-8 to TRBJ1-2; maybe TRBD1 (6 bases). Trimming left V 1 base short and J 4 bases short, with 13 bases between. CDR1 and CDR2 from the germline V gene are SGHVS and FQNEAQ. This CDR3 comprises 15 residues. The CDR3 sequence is CASSLGVGATYGYTF. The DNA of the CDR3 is TGTGCCAGCAGCTTAGGGGTGGGGGCAACCTATGGCTACACCTTC.

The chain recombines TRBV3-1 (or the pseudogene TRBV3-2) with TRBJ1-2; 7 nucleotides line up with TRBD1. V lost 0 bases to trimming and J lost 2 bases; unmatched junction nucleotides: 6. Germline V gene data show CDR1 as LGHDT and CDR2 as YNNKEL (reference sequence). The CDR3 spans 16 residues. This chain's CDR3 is CASSQDRARGNYGYTF. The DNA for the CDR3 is TGTGCCAGCAGCCAAGATAGGGCCAGGGGGAACTATGGCTACACCTTC.

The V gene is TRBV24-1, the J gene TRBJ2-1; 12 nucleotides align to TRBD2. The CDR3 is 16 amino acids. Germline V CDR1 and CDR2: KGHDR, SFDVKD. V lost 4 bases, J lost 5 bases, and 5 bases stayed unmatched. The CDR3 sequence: CATSDRTSGGHNEQFF. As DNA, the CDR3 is TGTGCCACCAGTGACCGAACTAGCGGGGGGCACAATGAGCAGTTCTTC.

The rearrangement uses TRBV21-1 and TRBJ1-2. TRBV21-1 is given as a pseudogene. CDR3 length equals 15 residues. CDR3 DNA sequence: TGTGCCAGCAGCGAACGACCTAGAACTAACTATGGCTACACCTTC. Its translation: CASSERPRTNYGYTF.

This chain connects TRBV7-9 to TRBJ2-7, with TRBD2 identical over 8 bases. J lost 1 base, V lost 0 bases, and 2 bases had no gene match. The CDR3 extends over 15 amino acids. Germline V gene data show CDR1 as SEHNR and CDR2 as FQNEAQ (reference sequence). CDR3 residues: CASSLAGGASYEQYF. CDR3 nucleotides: TGTGCCAGCAGCTTAGCCGGGGGGGCTTCCTACGAGCAGTACTTC.

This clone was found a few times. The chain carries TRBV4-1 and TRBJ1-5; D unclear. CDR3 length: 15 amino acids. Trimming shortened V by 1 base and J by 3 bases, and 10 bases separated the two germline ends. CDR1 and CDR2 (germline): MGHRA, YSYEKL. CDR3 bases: TGCGCCAGCAGCCAAGGTCTGGGCCTCAATCAGCCCCAGCATTTT. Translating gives CASSQGLGLNQPQHF.

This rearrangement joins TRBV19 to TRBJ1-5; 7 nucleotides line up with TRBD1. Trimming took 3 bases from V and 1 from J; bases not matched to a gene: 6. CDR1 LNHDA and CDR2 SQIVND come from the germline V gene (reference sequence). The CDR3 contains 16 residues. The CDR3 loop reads CASSIWTGSSNQPQHF. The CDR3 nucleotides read TGTGCCAGTAGTATTTGGACAGGATCCAGCAATCAGCCCCAGCATTTT.

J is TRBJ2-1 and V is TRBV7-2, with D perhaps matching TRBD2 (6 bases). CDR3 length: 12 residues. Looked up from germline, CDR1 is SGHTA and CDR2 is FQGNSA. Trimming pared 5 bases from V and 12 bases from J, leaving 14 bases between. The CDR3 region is CASSPSSDRQFF. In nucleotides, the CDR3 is TGTGCCAGCAGCCCCTCTAGCGATAGGCAGTTCTTC.

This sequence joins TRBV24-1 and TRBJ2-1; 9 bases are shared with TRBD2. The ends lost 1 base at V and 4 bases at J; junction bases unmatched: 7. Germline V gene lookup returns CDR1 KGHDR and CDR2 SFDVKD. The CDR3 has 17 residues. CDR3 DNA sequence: TGTGCCACCAGTGATTTCAACGGCGGGGGGGTATACAATGAGCAGTTCTTC. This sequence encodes CATSDFNGGGVYNEQFF.

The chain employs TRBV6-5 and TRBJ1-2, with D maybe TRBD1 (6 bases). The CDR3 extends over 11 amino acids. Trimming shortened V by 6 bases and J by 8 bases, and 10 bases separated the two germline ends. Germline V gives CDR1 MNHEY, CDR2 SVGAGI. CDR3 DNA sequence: TGTGCCAGCAGGGGCAGGGGAGGCTACACCTTC. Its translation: CASRGRGGYTF.

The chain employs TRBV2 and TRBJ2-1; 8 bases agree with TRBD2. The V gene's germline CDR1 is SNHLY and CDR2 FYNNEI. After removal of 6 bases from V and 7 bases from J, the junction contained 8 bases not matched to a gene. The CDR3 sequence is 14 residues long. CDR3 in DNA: TGTGCCAGCAGGATTGCGGGACTAGTGAATGAGCAGTTCTTC. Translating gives CASRIAGLVNEQFF.